These T cell receptor beta chains were read from a single sample in a study of T cell changes during pregnancy in multiple sclerosis. Sequencing used immunoSEQ multiplex PCR; TCRdb keeps in-frame clones, though not all of them. The table lists 60,000 to 70,000 clones, roughly 92% of them singletons. The specimen comprised peripheral blood, sampled in the second trimester of pregnancy. The receptors derive from a female donor with multiple sclerosis, enrolled in a pregnancy study. Each CDR3 is given with its conserved first and last residue. D genes are given only for firm matches. Part of the rows lack a size; the others show once, few, many or a class for expanded clones.

J: TRBJ1-1; V: TRBV5-1; size: -; D: -; DNA: TGCGCCAGCAGCACCGCGACAGGGAACACTGAAGCTTTCTTT; CDR3: CASSTATGNTEAFF
J: TRBJ2-3; V: TRBV5-8; size: -; D: -; DNA: TGTGCCAGCAGCTTACAGGGGGGGGACACAGATACGCAGTATTTT; CDR3: CASSLQGGDTDTQYF
J: TRBJ2-5; V: TRBV18; size: -; D: TRBD1; DNA: TGTGCCAGCTCACTAGTCGAACAGGGGGCCCAAGAGACCCAGTACTTC; CDR3: CASSLVEQGAQETQYF
J: TRBJ2-5; V: TRBV6-5; size: -; D: -; DNA: TGTGCCAGCAGTCCTAGGCGGGAAGAGACCCAGTACTTC; CDR3: CASSPRREETQYF
J: TRBJ2-7; V: TRBV2; size: -; D: -; DNA: TGTGCCAGCCGTCGGGAATCCTACGAGCAGTACTTC; CDR3: CASRRESYEQYF
J: TRBJ1-4; V: TRBV4-1; size: -; D: -; DNA: TGCGCCAGCAGCCAGGGAGAAAATGAAAAACTGTTTTTT; CDR3: CASSQGENEKLFF
J: TRBJ2-2; V: TRBV29-1; size: -; D: -; DNA: TGCAGCGTTGAATCTCTTTCAGGGCGGAACACCGGGGAGCTGTTTTTT; CDR3: CSVESLSGRNTGELFF
J: TRBJ2-7; V: TRBV18; size: -; D: -; DNA: TGTGCCAGCTCACGGGACTCGTGGGAGCAGTACTTC; CDR3: CASSRDSWEQYF
J: TRBJ2-5; V: TRBV10-3; size: -; D: -; DNA: TGTGCCATCAGAAATGTCGGTACGTGGGAGACCCAGTACTTC; CDR3: CAIRNVGTWETQYF
J: TRBJ2-2; V: TRBV7-5; size: -; D: -; DNA: TGTGTCAGAAGCATACGACTAGCGGGGGGCCGATGGGGCGGGGAGCTGTTTTTT; CDR3: CVRSIRLAGGRWGGELFF
J: TRBJ1-5; V: TRBV9; size: -; D: TRBD1; DNA: TGTGCCAGCAGCGCCGGACAGGGGGGTCAGCCCCAGCATTTT; CDR3: CASSAGQGGQPQHF
J: TRBJ2-7; V: TRBV5-1; size: once; D: -; DNA: TGCGCCAGCAGCTTTAGGGGGATGAGCGAGCAGTACTTC; CDR3: CASSFRGMSEQYF
J: TRBJ2-1; V: TRBV7-2; size: few; D: TRBD1; DNA: TGTGCCAGCAGCGGGGACAGTAGCTCCTACAATGAGCAGTTCTTC; CDR3: CASSGDSSSYNEQFF
J: TRBJ2-1; V: TRBV7-6; size: -; D: TRBD2; DNA: TGTGCCAGCAGCTCAATGCGGGGGAGCTCCTACAATGAGCAGTTCTTC; CDR3: CASSSMRGSSYNEQFF
J: TRBJ1-5; V: TRBV4-2; size: once; D: TRBD1; DNA: TGTGCCAGCAGCTCGGCGACAGGGGATAGCAATCAGCCCCAGCATTTT; CDR3: CASSSATGDSNQPQHF
J: TRBJ1-2; V: TRBV18; size: -; D: TRBD1; DNA: TGTGCCAGCTCACCGCGGACAGGCGACTATGGCTACACCTTC; CDR3: CASSPRTGDYGYTF
J: TRBJ2-7; V: TRBV4-1; size: -; D: -; DNA: TGCGCCAGCAGCCAAGATATAAGGGGGTCCTATAACTACGAGCAGTACTTC; CDR3: CASSQDIRGSYNYEQYF
J: TRBJ2-5; V: TRBV6-5; size: -; D: -; DNA: TGTGCCAGCAGTTTACGACAGCGGGAAGAGACCCAGTACTTC; CDR3: CASSLRQREETQYF
J: TRBJ2-5; V: TRBV5-6; size: -; D: -; DNA: TGTGCCAGCAGCTTTGGTAGCGGCCTTCAAGAGACCCAGTACTTC; CDR3: CASSFGSGLQETQYF
J: TRBJ1-4; V: TRBV7-2; size: -; D: -; DNA: TGTGCCAGCAGCTCCGGAGGGCCTTCGACTAATGAAAAACTGTTTTTT; CDR3: CASSSGGPSTNEKLFF
J: TRBJ2-7; V: TRBV9; size: -; D: -; DNA: TGTGCCAGCAGCGTAGAGGGGCGGGAGCAGTACTTC; CDR3: CASSVEGREQYF
J: TRBJ2-1; V: TRBV2; size: -; D: TRBD2; DNA: TGTGCCAGCAGGAAAAGGGCTAGCGGGGGTTTGGATGAGCAGTTCTTC; CDR3: CASRKRASGGLDEQFF
J: TRBJ2-1; V: TRBV5-4; size: -; D: TRBD2; DNA: TGTGCCAGCATCGGAGCGGGAGGGACCGAGGGCGAGCAGTTCTTC; CDR3: CASIGAGGTEGEQFF
J: TRBJ1-6; V: TRBV4-1; size: -; D: TRBD1; DNA: TGCGCCAGCAGCCAAGATCTAGGACAGGGAATTTCACCCCTCCACTTT; CDR3: CASSQDLGQGISPLHF
J: TRBJ1-1; V: TRBV10-1; size: -; D: -; DNA: TGCGCCAGCAGAAGGTCACTAAACACTGAAGCTTTCTTT; CDR3: CASRRSLNTEAFF
J: TRBJ1-3; V: TRBV29-1; size: -; D: TRBD1; DNA: TGCAGCGTTGTCCCCGGGACAGGGTCTGGAAACACCATATATTTT; CDR3: CSVVPGTGSGNTIYF
J: TRBJ1-1; V: TRBV4-3; size: once; D: -; DNA: TGCGCCAGCAGCGACGGGGTAAGGAACACTGAAGCTTTCTTT; CDR3: CASSDGVRNTEAFF
J: TRBJ2-7; V: TRBV6-1; size: -; D: -; DNA: TGTGCCAGCAACTCGGAGGGGGCGCTCTACGAGCAGTACTTC; CDR3: CASNSEGALYEQYF
J: TRBJ1-5; V: TRBV7-2; size: -; D: -; DNA: TGTGCCAGCAGTCTCTACCTGGAGGGGCAGCCCCAGCATTTT; CDR3: CASSLYLEGQPQHF
J: TRBJ1-2; V: TRBV4-2; size: -; D: TRBD1; DNA: TGTGCCAGCAGGACAGGGGATGGCTACACCTTC; CDR3: CASRTGDGYTF
J: TRBJ1-2; V: TRBV30; size: -; D: -; DNA: TGTGCCTGCCGACCGTCTTCGGCGGGGCACACCTTC; CDR3: CACRPSSAGHTF
J: TRBJ1-1; V: TRBV2; size: -; D: TRBD1; DNA: TGTGCCAGCAACGGACAGGGGAACACTGAAGCTTTCTTT; CDR3: CASNGQGNTEAFF
J: TRBJ2-5; V: TRBV11-2; size: -; D: -; DNA: TGTGCCAGCATCGGCAGAGGGCCTAAAGAGACCCAGTACTTC; CDR3: CASIGRGPKETQYF
J: TRBJ1-1; V: TRBV7-9; size: -; D: -; DNA: TGTGCCAGCAGCGCAGGAACTGAAGCTTTCTTT; CDR3: CASSAGTEAFF
J: TRBJ2-3; V: TRBV19; size: -; D: TRBD1; DNA: TGTGCCAGTAGCTTGGGACAGGGGGCAGATACGCAGTATTTT; CDR3: CASSLGQGADTQYF
J: TRBJ1-1; V: TRBV7-8; size: -; D: -; DNA: TGTGCCAGCGGGGGACGGGAGGGGTTGAACACTGAAGCTTTCTTT; CDR3: CASGGREGLNTEAFF
J: TRBJ1-1; V: TRBV28; size: -; D: -; DNA: TGTGCCAGCAGTCAGGGGTACACTGAAGCTTTCTTT; CDR3: CASSQGYTEAFF
J: TRBJ2-7; V: TRBV4-3; size: -; D: -; DNA: TGCGCCAGCAGCCAAGATCCCGGGGGGCCCACTTACGAGCAGTACTTC; CDR3: CASSQDPGGPTYEQYF
J: TRBJ2-7; V: TRBV5-1; size: -; D: -; DNA: TGCGCCAGCAGGGACTTCGCCTCCTACGAGCAGTACTTC; CDR3: CASRDFASYEQYF
J: TRBJ2-5; V: TRBV19; size: -; D: TRBD2; DNA: TGTGCCAGTAGTACCCCTTCCGGGGGGGAGACCCAGTACTTC; CDR3: CASSTPSGGETQYF
J: TRBJ1-1; V: TRBV4-2; size: -; D: TRBD1; DNA: TGTGCCAGCAGCCACTTACAGGGGGCGGGGAACACTGAAGCTTTCTTT; CDR3: CASSHLQGAGNTEAFF
J: TRBJ1-5; V: TRBV7-9; size: -; D: TRBD1; DNA: TGTGCCAGCAGCCGACAGGGGGATCAGCCCCAGCATTTT; CDR3: CASSRQGDQPQHF
J: TRBJ2-7; V: TRBV28; size: -; D: -; DNA: TGTGCCAGCAGTTCTGGGGCCTTCTACGAGCAGTACTTC; CDR3: CASSSGAFYEQYF
J: TRBJ1-2; V: TRBV30; size: -; D: -; DNA: TGTGCCTGGAGTGCTAACAGGGCGGGCGGCTACACCTTC; CDR3: CAWSANRAGGYTF
J: TRBJ1-5; V: TRBV4-1; size: -; D: TRBD1; DNA: TGCGCCAGCAGCCACCTGGACAGGGAGAATCAGCCCCAGCATTTT; CDR3: CASSHLDRENQPQHF
J: TRBJ1-4; V: TRBV10-2; size: -; D: -; DNA: TGCGCCAGCAGTGACAGGGCCCATAGGGAAAAACTGTTTTTT; CDR3: CASSDRAHREKLFF
J: TRBJ2-7; V: TRBV27; size: -; D: TRBD2; DNA: TGTGCCTCGGGGGGAGTGAGGGAGCAGTACTTC; CDR3: CASGGVREQYF
J: TRBJ2-5; V: TRBV5-1; size: -; D: -; DNA: TGCGCCAGCAGCGACCCCAGGGGAGGGGAGACCCAGTACTTC; CDR3: CASSDPRGGETQYF
J: TRBJ1-1; V: TRBV6-5; size: -; D: TRBD1; DNA: TGTGCCAGCAGTTATTTTCAGGGGGCGCATACTGAAGCTTTCTTT; CDR3: CASSYFQGAHTEAFF
J: TRBJ1-5; V: TRBV2; size: -; D: -; DNA: TGTGCCAGCAAAGAGGGGGTTTATAGCAATCAGCCCCAGCATTTT; CDR3: CASKEGVYSNQPQHF
J: TRBJ1-5; V: TRBV7-2; size: -; D: TRBD1; DNA: TGTGCCAGCAGCCCCGTCCACAGGGGGCGTAGCCCCCAGCATTTT; CDR3: CASSPVHRGRSPQHF
J: TRBJ2-1; V: TRBV6-4; size: -; D: -; DNA: TGTGCCAGCAGGCGTCTAGTCCCCCCTCCGTACAATGAGCAGTTCTTC; CDR3: CASRRLVPPPYNEQFF
J: TRBJ2-1; V: TRBV30; size: -; D: TRBD2; DNA: TGTGCCTGGAGTGGGAAGGCGGGAGGCCTAGGTGAGCAGTTCTTC; CDR3: CAWSGKAGGLGEQFF
J: TRBJ2-3; V: TRBV5-4; size: -; D: TRBD1; DNA: TGTGCCAGCAGCCAAACAGGGGGTTCACGAGATACGCAGTATTTT; CDR3: CASSQTGGSRDTQYF
J: TRBJ2-1; V: TRBV18; size: -; D: TRBD2; DNA: TGTGCCAGCTCAGACCCCGGGACTAGCGGGCGGAATGAGCAGTTCTTC; CDR3: CASSDPGTSGRNEQFF
J: TRBJ2-5; V: TRBV7-6; size: -; D: TRBD2; DNA: TGTGCCAGCAGCCCCGGGGGCGGGGGGGGAGAGACCCAGTACTTC; CDR3: CASSPGGGGGETQYF
J: TRBJ2-7; V: TRBV7-9; size: -; D: -; DNA: TGTGCCAGCAGCTCAGGACAGACCTACGAGCAGTACTTC; CDR3: CASSSGQTYEQYF
J: TRBJ2-3; V: TRBV6-5; size: -; D: -; DNA: TGTGCCAGCAGCCCTTCGCGGGCAGATACGCAGTATTTT; CDR3: CASSPSRADTQYF